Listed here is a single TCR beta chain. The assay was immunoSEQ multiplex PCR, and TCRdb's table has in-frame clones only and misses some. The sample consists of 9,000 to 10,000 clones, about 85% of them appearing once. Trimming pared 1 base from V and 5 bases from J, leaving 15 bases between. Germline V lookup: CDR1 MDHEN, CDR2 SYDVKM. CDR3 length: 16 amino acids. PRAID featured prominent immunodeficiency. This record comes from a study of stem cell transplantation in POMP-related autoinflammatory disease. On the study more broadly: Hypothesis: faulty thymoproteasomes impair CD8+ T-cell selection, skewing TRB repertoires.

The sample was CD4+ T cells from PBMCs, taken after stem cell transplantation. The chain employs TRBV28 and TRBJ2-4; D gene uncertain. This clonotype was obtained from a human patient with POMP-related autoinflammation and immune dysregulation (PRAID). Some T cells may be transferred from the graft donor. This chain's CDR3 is CASSLSFTQTQNIQYF. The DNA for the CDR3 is TGTGCCAGCAGTTTATCATTTACGCAGACCCAAAACATTCAGTACTTC.